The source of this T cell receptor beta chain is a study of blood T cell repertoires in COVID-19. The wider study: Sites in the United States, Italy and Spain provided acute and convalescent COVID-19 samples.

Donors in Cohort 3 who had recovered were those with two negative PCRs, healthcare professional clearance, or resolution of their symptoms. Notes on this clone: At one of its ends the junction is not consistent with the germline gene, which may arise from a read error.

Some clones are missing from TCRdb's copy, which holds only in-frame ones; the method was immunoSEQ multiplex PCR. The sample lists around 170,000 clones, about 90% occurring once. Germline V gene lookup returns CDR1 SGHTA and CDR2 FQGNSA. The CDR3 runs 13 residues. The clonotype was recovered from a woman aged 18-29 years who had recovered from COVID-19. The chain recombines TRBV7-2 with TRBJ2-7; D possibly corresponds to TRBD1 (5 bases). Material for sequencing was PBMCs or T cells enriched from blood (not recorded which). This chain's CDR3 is CASSTSLGTGPSF. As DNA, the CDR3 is TGTGCCAGCAGCACTTCCTTGGGCACAGGCCCATCATTC.